In its sample, the clone carrying this T cell receptor beta chain was seen a few times. The antigen is undetermined. This sample includes further DNA sequences coding for the same CDR3. The data belong to a study of shared clonotypes between healthy human individuals. The study's findings and limits: The naive CD4 repertoires of four donors were compared, and 5% to 6.5% of clonotypes were shared. Unshared clonotypes carried lower generation probabilities than those common to all four donors.

A deep-level run was used for the assay. The data were produced by immunoSEQ multiplex PCR, yet TCRdb's version contains in-frame clones alone and is incomplete. The data show around 2,100,000 clones, approximately 94% seen once. The germline V and J ends were trimmed by 4 bases and 4 bases, with 5 bases remaining between them. The length of the CDR3 is 11 residues. The germline V gene encodes CDR1 MNHEY and CDR2 SVGAGI. Selected positively for CCR7 and CD45RO-negative, naive CD8 cells excluded terminally differentiated effector memory CD45RA+ cells. HIV-negative, healthy adults without recent acute infections or vaccinations were the donors.

The material sequenced was naive CD8+ T cells sorted from blood. V and J are TRBV6-5 and TRBJ2-7; D is unclear. This clonotype originated in a man aged 18 to 29 in good health. The CDR3 protein is CASSLGYEQYF. DNA of the CDR3: TGTGCCAGCAGTTTAGGGTACGAGCAGTACTTC.